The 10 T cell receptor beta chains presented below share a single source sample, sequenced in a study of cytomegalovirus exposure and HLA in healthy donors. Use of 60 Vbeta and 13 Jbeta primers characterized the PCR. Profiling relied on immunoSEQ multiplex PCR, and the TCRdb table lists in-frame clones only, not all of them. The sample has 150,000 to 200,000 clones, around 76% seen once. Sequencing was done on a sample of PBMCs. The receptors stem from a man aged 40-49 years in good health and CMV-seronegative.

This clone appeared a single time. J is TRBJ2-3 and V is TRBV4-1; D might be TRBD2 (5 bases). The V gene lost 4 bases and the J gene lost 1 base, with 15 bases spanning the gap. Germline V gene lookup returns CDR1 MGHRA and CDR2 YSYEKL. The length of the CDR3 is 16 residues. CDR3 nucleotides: TGCGCCAGCAGCCTTGCCTGGACGGAGGGCACAGATACGCAGTATTTT. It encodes CASSLAWTEGTDTQYF.

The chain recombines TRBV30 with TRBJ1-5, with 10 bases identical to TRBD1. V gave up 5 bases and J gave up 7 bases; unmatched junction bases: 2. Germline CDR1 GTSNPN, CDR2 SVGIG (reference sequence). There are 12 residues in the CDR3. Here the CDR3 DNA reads TGTGCCTGGGAGACAGGGGGCCAGCCCCAGCATTTT. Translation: CAWETGGQPQHF.

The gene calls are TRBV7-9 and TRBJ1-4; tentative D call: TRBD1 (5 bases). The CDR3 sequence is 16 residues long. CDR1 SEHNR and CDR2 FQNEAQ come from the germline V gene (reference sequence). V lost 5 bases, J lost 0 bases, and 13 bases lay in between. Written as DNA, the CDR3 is TGTGCCAGCAGCCCAGGGCAGACCTCAACTAATGAAAAACTGTTTTTT. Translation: CASSPGQTSTNEKLFF. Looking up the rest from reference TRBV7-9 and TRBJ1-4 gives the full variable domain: DTGVSQNPRHKITKRGQNVTFRCDPISEHNRLYWYRQTLGQGPEFLTYFQNEAQLEKSRLLSDRFSAERPKGSFSTLEIQRTEQGDSAMYLCASSPGQTSTNEKLFFGSGTQLSVL.

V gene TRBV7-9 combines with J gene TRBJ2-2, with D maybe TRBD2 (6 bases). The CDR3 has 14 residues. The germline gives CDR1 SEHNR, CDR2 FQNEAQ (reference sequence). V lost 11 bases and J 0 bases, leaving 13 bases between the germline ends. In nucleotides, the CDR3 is TGTGCCCCCCGCGGGGAACCGAACACCGGGGAGCTGTTTTTT. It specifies CAPRGEPNTGELFF.

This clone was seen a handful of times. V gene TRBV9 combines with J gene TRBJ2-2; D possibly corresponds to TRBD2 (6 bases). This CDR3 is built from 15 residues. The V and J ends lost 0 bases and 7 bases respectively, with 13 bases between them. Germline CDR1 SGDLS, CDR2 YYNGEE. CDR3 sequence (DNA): TGTGCCAGCAGCGTAGGGGCTAGCGTGGTCGGGGAGCTGTTTTTT. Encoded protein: CASSVGASVVGELFF.

This chain's CDR3 is CSVDPSGRLYF. The CDR3 bases are TGCAGCGTGGACCCTAGCGGGAGGTTGTATTTT. The chain recombines TRBV29-1 with TRBJ2-3, with 11 bases fitting TRBD2. Germline V gene data show CDR1 as SQVTM and CDR2 as ANQGSEA. CDR3 length equals 11 residues. Losses at the gene ends were 6 bases for V and 14 bases for J; bases not matched to a gene: 7.

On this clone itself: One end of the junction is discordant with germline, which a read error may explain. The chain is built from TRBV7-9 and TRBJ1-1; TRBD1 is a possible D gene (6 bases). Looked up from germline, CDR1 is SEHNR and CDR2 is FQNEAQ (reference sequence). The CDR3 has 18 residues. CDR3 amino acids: CSSSLPRGGAEGNTEAFF. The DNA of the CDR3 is TGTTCCAGCAGCTTACCTCGGGGGGGCGCAGAGGGGAACACTGAAGCTTTCTTT.

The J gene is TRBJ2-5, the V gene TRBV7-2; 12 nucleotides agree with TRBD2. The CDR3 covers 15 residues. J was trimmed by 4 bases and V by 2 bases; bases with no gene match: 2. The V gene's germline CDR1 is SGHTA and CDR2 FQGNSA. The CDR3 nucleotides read TGTGCCAGCAGCTTAACTAGCGGGAGGCCAGAGACCCAGTACTTC. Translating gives CASSLTSGRPETQYF. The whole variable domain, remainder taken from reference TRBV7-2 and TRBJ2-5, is GAGVSQSPSNKVTEKGKDVELRCDPISGHTALYWYRQSLGQGLEFLIYFQGNSAPDKSGLPSDRFSAERTGGSVSTLTIQRTQQEDSAVYLCASSLTSGRPETQYFGPGTRLLVL.

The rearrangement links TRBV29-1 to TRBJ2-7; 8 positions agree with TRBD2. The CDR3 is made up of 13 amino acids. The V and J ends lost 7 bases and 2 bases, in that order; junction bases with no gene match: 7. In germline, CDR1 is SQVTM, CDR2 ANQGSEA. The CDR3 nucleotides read TGCAGCGCCCGCGGGGGGACGGCCTACGAGCAGTACTTC. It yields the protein CSARGGTAYEQYF.

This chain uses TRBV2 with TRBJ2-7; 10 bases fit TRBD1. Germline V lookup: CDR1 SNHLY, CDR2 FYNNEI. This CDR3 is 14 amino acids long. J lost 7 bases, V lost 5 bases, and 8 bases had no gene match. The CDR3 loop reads CASSPGTGEGEQYV. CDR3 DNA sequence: TGTGCCAGCAGTCCCGGGACAGGGGAAGGGGAGCAGTACGTC.